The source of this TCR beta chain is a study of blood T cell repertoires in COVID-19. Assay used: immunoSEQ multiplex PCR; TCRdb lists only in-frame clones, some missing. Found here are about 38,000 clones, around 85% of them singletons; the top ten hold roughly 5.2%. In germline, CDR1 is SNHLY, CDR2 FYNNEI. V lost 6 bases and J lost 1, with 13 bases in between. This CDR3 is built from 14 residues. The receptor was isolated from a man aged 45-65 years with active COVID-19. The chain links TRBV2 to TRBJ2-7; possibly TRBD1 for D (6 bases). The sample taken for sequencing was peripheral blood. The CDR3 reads CASRRTAQSYEQYF. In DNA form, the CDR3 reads TGTGCCAGCAGGCGGACAGCCCAATCCTACGAGCAGTACTTC. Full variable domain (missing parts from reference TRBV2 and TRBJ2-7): EPEVTQTPSHQVTQMGQEVILRCVPISNHLYFYWYRQILGQKVEFLVSFYNNEISEKSEIFDDQFSVERPDGSNFTLKIRSTKLEDSAMYFCASRRTAQSYEQYFGPGTRLTVT.